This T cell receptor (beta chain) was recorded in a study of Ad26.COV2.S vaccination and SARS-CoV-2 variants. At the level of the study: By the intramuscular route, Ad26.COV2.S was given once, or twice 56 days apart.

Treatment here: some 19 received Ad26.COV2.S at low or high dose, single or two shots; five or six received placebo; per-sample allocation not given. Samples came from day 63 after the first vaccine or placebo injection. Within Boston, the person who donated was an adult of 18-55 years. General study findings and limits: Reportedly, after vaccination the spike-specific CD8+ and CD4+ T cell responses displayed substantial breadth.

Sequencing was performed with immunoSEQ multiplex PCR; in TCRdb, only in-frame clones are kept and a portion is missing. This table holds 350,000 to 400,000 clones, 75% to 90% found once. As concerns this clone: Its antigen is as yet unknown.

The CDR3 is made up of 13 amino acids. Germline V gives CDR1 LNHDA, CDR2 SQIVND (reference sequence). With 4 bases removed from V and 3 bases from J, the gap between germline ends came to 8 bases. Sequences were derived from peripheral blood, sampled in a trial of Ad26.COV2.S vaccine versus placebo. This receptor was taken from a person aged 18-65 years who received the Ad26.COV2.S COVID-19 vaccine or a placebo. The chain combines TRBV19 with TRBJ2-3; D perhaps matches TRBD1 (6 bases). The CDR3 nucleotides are TGTGCCAGTAGTAACAGGGAGACAGATACGCAGTATTTT. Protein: CASSNRETDTQYF.